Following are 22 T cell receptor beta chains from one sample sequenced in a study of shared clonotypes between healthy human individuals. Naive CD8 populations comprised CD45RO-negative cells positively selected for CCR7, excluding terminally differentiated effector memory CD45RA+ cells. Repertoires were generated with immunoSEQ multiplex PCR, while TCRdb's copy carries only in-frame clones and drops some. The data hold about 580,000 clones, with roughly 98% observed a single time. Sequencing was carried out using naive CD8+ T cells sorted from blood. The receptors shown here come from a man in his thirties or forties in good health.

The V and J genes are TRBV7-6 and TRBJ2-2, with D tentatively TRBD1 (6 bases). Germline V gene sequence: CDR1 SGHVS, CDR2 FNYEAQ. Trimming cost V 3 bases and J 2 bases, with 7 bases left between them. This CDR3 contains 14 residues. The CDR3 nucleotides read TGTGCCAGCAGCTTTGGGACAAACACCGGGGAGCTGTTTTTT. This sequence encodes CASSFGTNTGELFF.

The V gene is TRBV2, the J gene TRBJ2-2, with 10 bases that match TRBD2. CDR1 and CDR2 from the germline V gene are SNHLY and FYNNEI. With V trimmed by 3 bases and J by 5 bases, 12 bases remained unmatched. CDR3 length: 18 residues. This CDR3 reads CASSDTRRSGRVTGELFF. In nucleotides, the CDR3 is TGTGCCAGCAGTGATACTCGGAGAAGCGGGAGGGTTACCGGGGAGCTGTTTTTT.

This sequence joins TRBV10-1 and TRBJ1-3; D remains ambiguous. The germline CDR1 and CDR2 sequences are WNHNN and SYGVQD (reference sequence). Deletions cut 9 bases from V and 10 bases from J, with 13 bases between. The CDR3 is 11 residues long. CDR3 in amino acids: CARDQGRTIYF. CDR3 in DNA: TGCGCCAGGGACCAAGGCCGAACCATATATTTT.

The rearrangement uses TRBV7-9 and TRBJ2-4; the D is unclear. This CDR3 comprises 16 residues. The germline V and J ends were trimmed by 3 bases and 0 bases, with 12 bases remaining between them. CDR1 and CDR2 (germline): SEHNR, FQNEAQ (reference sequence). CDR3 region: CASSFDPNLAKNIQYF. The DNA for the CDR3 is TGTGCCAGCAGCTTTGACCCGAACCTAGCCAAAAACATTCAGTACTTC. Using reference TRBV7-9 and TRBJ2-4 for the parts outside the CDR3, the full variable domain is DTGVSQNPRHKITKRGQNVTFRCDPISEHNRLYWYRQTLGQGPEFLTYFQNEAQLEKSRLLSDRFSAERPKGSFSTLEIQRTEQGDSAMYLCASSFDPNLAKNIQYFGAGTRLSVL.

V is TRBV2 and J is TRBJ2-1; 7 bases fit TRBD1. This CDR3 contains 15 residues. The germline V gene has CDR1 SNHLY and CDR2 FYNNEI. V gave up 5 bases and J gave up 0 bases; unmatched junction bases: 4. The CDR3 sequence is CASSLTGDSYNEQFF. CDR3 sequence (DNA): TGTGCCAGCAGTCTTACAGGGGACTCCTACAATGAGCAGTTCTTC.

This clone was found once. This CDR3 reads CAWSVGQGVHEQYF. The CDR3 nucleotides read TGTGCCTGGAGCGTCGGGCAGGGTGTCCACGAGCAGTACTTC. This rearrangement joins TRBV30 to TRBJ2-7, with D tentatively TRBD1 (5 bases). V lost 3 bases and J 5 bases, leaving 17 bases between the germline ends. From germline, CDR1 is GTSNPN and CDR2 SVGIG (reference sequence). The CDR3 has 14 amino acids.

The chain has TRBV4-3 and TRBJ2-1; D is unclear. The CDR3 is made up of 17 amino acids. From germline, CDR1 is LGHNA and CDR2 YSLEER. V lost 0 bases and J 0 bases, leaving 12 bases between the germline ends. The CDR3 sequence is CASSQELVMDSYNEQFF. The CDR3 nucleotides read TGCGCCAGCAGCCAAGAGCTAGTCATGGACTCCTACAATGAGCAGTTCTTC.

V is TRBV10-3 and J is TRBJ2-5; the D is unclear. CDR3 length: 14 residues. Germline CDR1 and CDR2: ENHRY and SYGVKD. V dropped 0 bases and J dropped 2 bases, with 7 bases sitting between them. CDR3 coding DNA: TGTGCCATCAGTGAGTCGGTAGTACAAGAGACCCAGTACTTC. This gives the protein CAISESVVQETQYF.

The DNA for the CDR3 is TGTGCCACCAGCAGAGAAGGGAGGGCGCCCTACAATGAGCAGTTCTTC. Encoded protein: CATSREGRAPYNEQFF. This chain connects TRBV15 to TRBJ2-1; 7 bases are a match to TRBD2. Germline loops: CDR1 LNHNV, CDR2 YYDKDF (reference sequence). This CDR3 contains 16 residues. The junction had 4 bases not matched to a gene; V was cut back by 0 bases and J by 2 bases.

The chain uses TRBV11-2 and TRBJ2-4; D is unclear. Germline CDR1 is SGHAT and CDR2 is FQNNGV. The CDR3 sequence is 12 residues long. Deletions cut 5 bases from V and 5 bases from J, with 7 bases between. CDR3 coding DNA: TGTGCCAGCAGCCTGGGCCAAAACATTCAGTACTTC. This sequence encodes CASSLGQNIQYF.

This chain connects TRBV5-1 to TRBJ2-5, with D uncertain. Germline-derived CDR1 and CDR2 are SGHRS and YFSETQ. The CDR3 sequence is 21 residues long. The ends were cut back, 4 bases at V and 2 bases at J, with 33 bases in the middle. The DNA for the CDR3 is TGCGCCAGCAGCGGGGATCTTATGGGGAAAGGCTTTGTTAGGCTACAAGAGACCCAGTACTTC. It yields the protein CASSGDLMGKGFVRLQETQYF.

CDR3 loop: CASSQDLAGGRYNEQFF. The CDR3 DNA follows: TGCGCCAGCAGCCAAGATCTGGCGGGAGGGCGCTACAATGAGCAGTTCTTC. The V call is TRBV4-3, the J call TRBJ2-1; 9 positions agree with TRBD2. The CDR3 is 17 amino acids. Germline-derived CDR1 and CDR2 are LGHNA and YSLEER. J lost 3 bases, V lost 0 bases, and 6 bases had no gene match.

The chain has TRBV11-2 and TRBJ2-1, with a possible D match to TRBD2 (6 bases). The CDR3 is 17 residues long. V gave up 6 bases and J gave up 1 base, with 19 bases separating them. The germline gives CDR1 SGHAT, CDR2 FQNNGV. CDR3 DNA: TGTGCCAGCAGTGACATACTGCGGGGAGCATCCTACAATGAGCAGTTCTTC. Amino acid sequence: CASSDILRGASYNEQFF.

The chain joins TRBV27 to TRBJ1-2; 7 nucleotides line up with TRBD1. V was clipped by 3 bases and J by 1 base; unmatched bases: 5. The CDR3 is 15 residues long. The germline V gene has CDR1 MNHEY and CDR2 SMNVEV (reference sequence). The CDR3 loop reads CASSFRGQLNYGYTF. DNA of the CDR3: TGTGCCAGCAGTTTTAGGGGACAGCTTAACTATGGCTACACCTTC.

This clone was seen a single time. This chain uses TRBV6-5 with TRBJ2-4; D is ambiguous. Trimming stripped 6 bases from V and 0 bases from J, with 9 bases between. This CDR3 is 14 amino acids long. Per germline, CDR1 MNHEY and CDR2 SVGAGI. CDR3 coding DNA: TGTGCCAGCAGAGGAGACCTAGCCAAAAACATTCAGTACTTC. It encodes CASRGDLAKNIQYF.

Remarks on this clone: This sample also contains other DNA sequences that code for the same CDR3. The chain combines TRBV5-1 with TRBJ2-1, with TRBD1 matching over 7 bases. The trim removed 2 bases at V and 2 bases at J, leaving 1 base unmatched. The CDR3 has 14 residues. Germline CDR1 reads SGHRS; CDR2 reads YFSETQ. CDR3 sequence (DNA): TGCGCCAGCAGCTTAAGGGGGCCCTACAATGAGCAGTTCTTC. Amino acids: CASSLRGPYNEQFF.

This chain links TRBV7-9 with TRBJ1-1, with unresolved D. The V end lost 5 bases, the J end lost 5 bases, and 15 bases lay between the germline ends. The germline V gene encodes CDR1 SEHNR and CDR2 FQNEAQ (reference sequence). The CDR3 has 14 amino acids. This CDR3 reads CASSAKGGRTEAFF. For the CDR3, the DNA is TGTGCCAGCAGCGCGAAGGGAGGTAGGACTGAAGCTTTCTTT.

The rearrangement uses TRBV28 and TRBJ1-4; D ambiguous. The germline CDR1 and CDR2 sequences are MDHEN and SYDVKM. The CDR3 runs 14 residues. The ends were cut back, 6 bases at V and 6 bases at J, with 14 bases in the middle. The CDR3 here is CASSPRPGDEKLFF. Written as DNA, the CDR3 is TGTGCCAGCAGCCCCCGGCCTGGGGATGAAAAACTGTTTTTT.

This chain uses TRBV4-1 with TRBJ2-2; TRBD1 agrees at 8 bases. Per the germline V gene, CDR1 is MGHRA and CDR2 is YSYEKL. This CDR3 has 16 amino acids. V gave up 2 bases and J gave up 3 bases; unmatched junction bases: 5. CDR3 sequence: CASSQIGTGYTGELFF. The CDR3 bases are TGCGCCAGCAGCCAAATTGGGACAGGTTACACCGGGGAGCTGTTTTTT.

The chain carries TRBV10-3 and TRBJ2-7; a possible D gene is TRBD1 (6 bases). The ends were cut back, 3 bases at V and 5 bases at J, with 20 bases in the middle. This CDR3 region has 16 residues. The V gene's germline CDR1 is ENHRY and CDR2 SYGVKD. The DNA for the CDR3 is TGTGCCATCAGTGACCCCCCCAGGGGCCAAGTCCACGAGCAGTACTTC. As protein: CAISDPPRGQVHEQYF.

CDR3 nucleotide sequence: TGTGCCAGCAGCTCGCCTCAGCGGGCGATCTACGAGCAGTACTTC. It encodes CASSSPQRAIYEQYF. J is TRBJ2-7 and V is TRBV7-9; D is perhaps TRBD2 (6 bases). This CDR3 region has 15 residues. With 4 bases removed from V and 3 bases from J, the gap between germline ends came to 16 bases. From germline, CDR1 is SEHNR and CDR2 FQNEAQ (reference sequence).

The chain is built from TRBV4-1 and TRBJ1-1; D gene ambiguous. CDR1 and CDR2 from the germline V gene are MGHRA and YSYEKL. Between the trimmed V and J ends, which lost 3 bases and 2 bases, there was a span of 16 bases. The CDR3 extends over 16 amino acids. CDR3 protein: CASSHVAGQRNTEAFF. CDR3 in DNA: TGCGCCAGCAGCCACGTAGCTGGGCAGCGAAACACTGAAGCTTTCTTT.